This entry concerns a single TCR beta chain. The target antigen is unknown. This sample was included in a study of T-cell memory formation after mild COVID-19. 5'RACE, which relied on constant-segment primers, yielded TCR alpha and TCR beta cDNA libraries carrying sample barcodes and UMIs. TCRdb fed the 5' RACE reads into MiXCR, producing one record per CDR3 protein. The sample shows approximately 560,000 distinct CDR3 sequences, around a sixth of them seen only once. The CDR3 runs to 14 residues. CDR1 and CDR2 from the germline V gene are DFQATT and SNEGSKA (reference sequence). V trimming: 2 bases; J trimming: 3 bases; junction bases outside the gene matches: 7. Study-wide points: For contracting clones, CD4+ ones sat mainly in CM and EM, CD8+ in EMRA. That cross-reactive memory joined was suggested by some responding clones appearing in pre-infection memory.

This TCR was recovered from an adult woman who had mild COVID-19 (a few samples of this study predate the infection). Cell type and time point are not known. V and J are TRBV20-1 and TRBJ2-7, with 7 bases lining up with TRBD1. The material sequenced was PBMCs or a T cell subset sorted from them (not recorded which). The CDR3: CSARHPDRIYEQYF. CDR3 DNA: TGCAGTGCTAGACACCCGGACAGGATCTACGAGCAGTACTTC.